The present T cell receptor beta chain was sequenced within a study of blood T cell repertoires in COVID-19. In the study overall: Donors in the United States, Italy and Spain gave samples during acute or convalescent COVID-19.

The germline V gene encodes CDR1 MNHNY and CDR2 SVGAGI (reference sequence). Trimming removed 3 bases at V and 5 bases at J, with 10 bases between. CDR3 length equals 13 residues. Patients of the Seattle cohort, enrolled during active infection, were followed longitudinally. The data were produced by immunoSEQ multiplex PCR, yet TCRdb's version contains in-frame clones alone and is incomplete. The data show about 160,000 clones, approximately 85% seen once. The sample taken for sequencing was peripheral blood. The V and J genes are TRBV6-6 and TRBJ2-5; unclear D gene. The sequence came from a woman aged 50 to 65 with COVID-19, enrolled during active disease. CDR3 bases: TGTGCCAGCAGTTATGGCCCTCGCGAGACCCAGTACTTC. As protein: CASSYGPRETQYF.